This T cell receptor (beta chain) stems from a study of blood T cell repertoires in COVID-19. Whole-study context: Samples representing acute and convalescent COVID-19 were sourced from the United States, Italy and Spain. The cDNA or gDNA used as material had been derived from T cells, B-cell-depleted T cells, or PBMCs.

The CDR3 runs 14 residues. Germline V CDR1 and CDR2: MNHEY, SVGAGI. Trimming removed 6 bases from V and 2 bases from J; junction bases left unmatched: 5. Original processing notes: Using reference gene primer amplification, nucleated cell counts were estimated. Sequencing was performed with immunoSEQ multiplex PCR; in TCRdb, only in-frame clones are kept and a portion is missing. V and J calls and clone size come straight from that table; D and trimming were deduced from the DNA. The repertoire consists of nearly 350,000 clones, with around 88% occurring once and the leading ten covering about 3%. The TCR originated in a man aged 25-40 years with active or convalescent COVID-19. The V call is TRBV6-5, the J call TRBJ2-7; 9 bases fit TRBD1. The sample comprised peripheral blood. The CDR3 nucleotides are TGTGCCAGCAGCAGCAGGACAGGGGCCTACGAGCAGTACTTC. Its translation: CASSSRTGAYEQYF.